Following are 7 T cell receptor beta chains from one sample sequenced in a study of blood T cell repertoires in COVID-19. This table comes from immunoSEQ multiplex PCR, and its TCRdb copy is limited to in-frame clones, with some not included. Here the sample spans about 140,000 clones, roughly 80% being singletons. The sample consisted of peripheral blood. These receptors all stem from a woman aged 45-65 years with active or convalescent COVID-19.

This rearrangement joins TRBV5-6 to TRBJ2-1; no firm D call. Germline CDR1 reads SGHDT; CDR2 reads YYEEEE. This CDR3 contains 12 residues. Between the trimmed V and J ends, which lost 0 bases and 7 bases, there was a span of 5 bases. The CDR3 sequence is CASSLAQNEQFF. In nucleotides, the CDR3 is TGTGCCAGCAGCTTGGCGCAGAATGAGCAGTTCTTC.

The V gene is TRBV27, the J gene TRBJ2-7; TRBD2 might be the D (5 bases). The V and J ends lost 4 bases and 2 bases respectively, with 18 bases between them. Germline V gives CDR1 MNHEY, CDR2 SMNVEV (reference sequence). This CDR3 has 16 residues. This chain's CDR3 is CASSYRRTPGTYEQYF. The CDR3 DNA reads as TGTGCCAGCAGTTACAGACGGACCCCCGGGACCTACGAGCAGTACTTC.

The chain carries TRBV30 and TRBJ2-1; TRBD2 aligns across 11 bases. The CDR3 totals 15 residues. Germline CDR1 is GTSNPN and CDR2 is SVGIG (reference sequence). The V gene end was trimmed by 2 bases and the J gene end by 8 bases; junction bases not matched to a gene: 8. This CDR3 is CAWSTRLAGRDEQFF. DNA for the CDR3: TGTGCCTGGAGTACAAGACTAGCGGGAAGGGATGAGCAGTTCTTC.

This clone was counted a few times. J is TRBJ2-2 and V is TRBV7-9; D gene ambiguous. The V gene lost 2 bases and the J gene lost 7 bases, with 11 bases spanning the gap. Germline loops: CDR1 SEHNR, CDR2 FQNEAQ (reference sequence). The length of the CDR3 is 14 residues. CDR3 in DNA: TGTGCCAGCAGCTTAAGTCTCGGTGGCGGGGAGCTGTTTTTT. Protein product: CASSLSLGGGELFF.

The J gene is TRBJ2-3, the V gene TRBV28, with 8 bases aligning to TRBD2. The trim removed 5 bases at V and 1 base at J, leaving 8 bases unmatched. Germline CDR1 is MDHEN and CDR2 is SYDVKM. CDR3 length: 16 amino acids. The CDR3 protein is CASSPGGRTGTDTQYF. The CDR3 bases are TGTGCCAGCAGTCCGGGCGGGAGGACCGGCACAGATACGCAGTATTTT. The full variable domain, in which reference TRBV28 and TRBJ2-3 provide the parts outside the CDR3, is DVKVTQSSRYLVKRTGEKVFLECVQDMDHENMFWYRQDPGLGLRLIYFSYDVKMKEKGDIPEGYSVSREKKERFSLILESASTNQTSMYLCASSPGGRTGTDTQYFGPGTRLTVL.

The chain employs TRBV3-1 (or the pseudogene TRBV3-2) and TRBJ2-1; 11 positions match TRBD2. The J segment lost 13 bases and the V segment lost 1 base, leaving 9 bases of the junction unmatched. Germline CDR1 LGHDT, CDR2 YNNKEL (reference sequence). CDR3 length: 15 amino acids. The CDR3 loop reads CASSQALAGGRGQFF. DNA of the CDR3: TGTGCCAGCAGCCAAGCCCTAGCGGGGGGCAGGGGTCAGTTCTTC.

The chain recombines TRBV5-6 with TRBJ2-7, with 14 bases matching TRBD2. CDR1 is SGHDT and CDR2 is YYEEEE in the germline V gene. V gave up 4 bases and J gave up 6 bases; unmatched junction bases: 3. The CDR3 has 14 residues. The CDR3 DNA is TGTGCCAGCAGCAGGGGACTAGCGGGAGTCGAGCAGTACTTC. It encodes CASSRGLAGVEQYF.